The present T cell receptor (beta chain) was sequenced within a study of response to subunit inactivated influenza vaccine (dated by TCRdb to the late 2010s). At the level of the whole study: Deep quantitative T cell receptor repertoire profiling was used in the study to track responses to a trivalent subunit inactivated influenza vaccine. What the authors observed across the whole study: According to the authors, only a limited number of new T cells may be recruited by each seasonal influenza vaccination.

Preparation of the library involved RT-PCR. Sequenced on an Illumina HiSeq 2500. TCRdb ran its own pipeline on the public reads, namely fastp trimming at Q25 and MiXCR clone calling, and kept in-frame beta chains. For every CDR3 protein sequence, its rows merge into one entry that carries the most common genes and DNA. The sample table records 290,000 or so distinct CDR3 sequences; approximately 23% of these occur just once. In total, the top ten clones hold over 9% of the sample. This clonotype occurred a few times. This clone's antigen is unknown. Base qualities are not recorded, but no much larger clone differs from it by a single base. Unmatched junction bases come to 3, with V trimmed by 6 bases and J by 7 bases. CDR1 ENHRY and CDR2 SYGVKD are derived from the germline V gene. From the cysteine through the phenylalanine, the CDR3 covers 13 amino acids. The sequence is cut down to CDR3 DNA, 39 bases in frame from base 1.

The origin of this receptor is a man aged 50 to 69 who received an inactivated influenza vaccine. Donor details come from another sample of the same person, matched by shared clones. The sample consisted of PBMCs from blood, taken less than 22 months after vaccination. The chain couples TRBV10-3 to TRBJ1-6; 7 bases in the junction line up with TRBD1. The CDR3 protein sequence reads: CAIRGTENSPLHF. The DNA sequence is as follows: TGTGCCATCAGAGGGACAGAAAATTCACCCCTCCACTTT.